The text below deals with one T cell receptor beta chain. This specimen includes other DNA sequences encoding the same CDR3. The germline gives CDR1 SGHRS, CDR2 YFSETQ. Trimming took 4 bases from V and 2 from J; bases not matched to a gene: 8. CDR3 length equals 15 residues. The sample is drawn from a study of T cell responses to AZD1222 COVID-19 vaccine. Repertoires were generated with immunoSEQ multiplex PCR, while TCRdb's copy carries only in-frame clones and drops some. This table holds fewer than 100,000 clones, approximately 81% found once. Material: peripheral blood, obtained on day 0 of AZD1222 vaccination. The gene calls are TRBV5-1 and TRBJ1-2; 7 nucleotides agree with TRBD1. This TCR derives from an adult in good health. The CDR3 loop reads CASSPWTGTNYGYTF. CDR3 nucleotides: TGCGCCAGCAGCCCCTGGACAGGAACCAACTATGGCTACACCTTC. Full variable domain (outside the CDR3, taken from reference TRBV5-1 and TRBJ1-2): KAGVTQTPRYLIKTRGQQVTLSCSPISGHRSVSWYQQTPGQGLQFLFEYFSETQRNKGNFPGRFSGRQFSNSRSEMNVSTLELGDSALYLCASSPWTGTNYGYTFGSGTRLTVV.